This T cell receptor beta chain was recorded in a study of T cells in localized non-small cell lung cancer. Findings and limits, study-wide: The study detected a median approximately 54 of the top 100 tumor clones in adjacent lung. With higher T cell density in blood came longer overall survival. In uninvolved adjacent lung, T cell clonality reached its highest value, exceeding tumor.

The data were produced by immunoSEQ multiplex PCR, yet TCRdb's version contains in-frame clones alone and is incomplete. This sample has approximately 72,000 clones, with just under 85% found just once. With 2 bases removed from V and 5 bases from J, the gap between germline ends came to 16 bases. CDR3 length: 16 residues. The V gene's germline CDR1 is SGHVS and CDR2 FQNEAQ. This clone showed up just once. The target antigen is unknown. The rearrangement uses TRBV7-8 and TRBJ1-5; D not certain. This receptor was obtained from a female donor aged 60 or older with stage I lung adenocarcinoma. Sample: peripheral blood, taken before any cancer treatment. CDR3 residues: CASSLRDTGLHQPQHF. CDR3 bases: TGTGCCAGCAGCTTACGCGACACGGGGTTGCATCAGCCCCAGCATTTT. The whole variable domain, filled in from reference TRBV7-8 and TRBJ1-5, reads GAGVSQSPRYKVAKRGQDVALRCDPISGHVSLFWYQQALGQGPEFLTYFQNEAQLDKSGLPSDRFFAERPEGSVSTLKIQRTQQEDSAVYLCASSLRDTGLHQPQHFGDGTRLSIL.